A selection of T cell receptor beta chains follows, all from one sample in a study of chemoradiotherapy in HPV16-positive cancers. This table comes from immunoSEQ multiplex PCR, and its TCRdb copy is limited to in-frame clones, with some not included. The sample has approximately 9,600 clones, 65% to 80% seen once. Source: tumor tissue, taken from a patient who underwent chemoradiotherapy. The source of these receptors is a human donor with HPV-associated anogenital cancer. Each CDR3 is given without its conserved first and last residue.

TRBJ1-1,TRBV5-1,ASSSQGQGPEAF
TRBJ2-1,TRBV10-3,AISGTGNNEQF
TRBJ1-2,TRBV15,ATSVSRSSYGYT
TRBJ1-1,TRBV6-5,ASSYSVAAEAF
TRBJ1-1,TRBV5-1,ASSRNLAGGPNTEAF
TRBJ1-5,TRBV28,ASSQNGQGHQPQH
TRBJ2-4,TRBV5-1,ASSSPLGADHKNIQY
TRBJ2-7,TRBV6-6,ASSYSGTGFYEQY
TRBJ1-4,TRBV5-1,ASSPGPGEKLF
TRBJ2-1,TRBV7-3,ASSLTSDSYNEQF
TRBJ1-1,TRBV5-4,ASRFSGGTEAF
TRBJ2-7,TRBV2,ASSDGGLHEQY
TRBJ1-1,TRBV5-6,ASSLVGGITEAF
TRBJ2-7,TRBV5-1,ASSLTSDHEQY
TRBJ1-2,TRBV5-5,ASSSLADREYGYT
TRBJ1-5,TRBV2,ASSDPWTPSNQPQH
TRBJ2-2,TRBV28,ASSSGAGFPGGELF
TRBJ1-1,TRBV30,AWSVTLGPMWAEAF
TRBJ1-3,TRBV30,AWRQGFSGNTIY
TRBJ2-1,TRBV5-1,ASSLLLAGGPVAYNEQF
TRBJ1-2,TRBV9,ASSPTGELGGYT
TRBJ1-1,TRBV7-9,ASSLVTVVNTEAF
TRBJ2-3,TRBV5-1,ASSSGLATDTQY
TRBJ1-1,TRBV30,AWSVRGYLSEAF
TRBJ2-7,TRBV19,ASTTSGGDEQY
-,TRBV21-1,ASGRDLTGEQY
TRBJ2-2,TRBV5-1,ASSSKVGGGAGELF
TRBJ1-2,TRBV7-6,ASSFGSNYGYT
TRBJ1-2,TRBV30,AWSPGVGQHGYT
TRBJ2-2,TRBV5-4,ASSLAENRGTGELF
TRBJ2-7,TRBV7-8,ASSLVARANYEQY
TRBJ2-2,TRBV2,ASSVDTGGELF
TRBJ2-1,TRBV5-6,ASSLEHSYNEQF
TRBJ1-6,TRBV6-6,AEWGGNNSPLH
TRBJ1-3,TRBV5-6,ASSVLGRTGNTIY
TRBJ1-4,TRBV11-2,ASSPIGDEKLF
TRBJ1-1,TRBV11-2,ASSLNLNTEAF
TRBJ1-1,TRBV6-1,ASSGGPGNTEAF
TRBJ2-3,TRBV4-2,ASSQDRASGVTDTQY
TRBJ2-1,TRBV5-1,ASSLGGIRGNEQF
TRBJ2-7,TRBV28,ASSQRTGRIEQY
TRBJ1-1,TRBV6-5,ASSYADTEAF
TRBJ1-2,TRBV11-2,ASSLVTTGLGGYT
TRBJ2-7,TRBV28,ASSAPGEQY
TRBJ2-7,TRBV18,ASSSFPQDYEQY
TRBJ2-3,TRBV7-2,ASSAHGSAGTGADTQY
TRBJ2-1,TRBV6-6,ASSYSIHEQF
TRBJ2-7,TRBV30,AWSVYGTGLAEQY
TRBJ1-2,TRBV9,ASSVEGYGYT
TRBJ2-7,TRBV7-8,ASSVQGGDYEQY
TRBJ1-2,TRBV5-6,ASSLVGAVPGYT